The 5 T cell receptor beta chains below were found in one sample sequenced in a study of shared clonotypes between healthy human individuals. The data were produced by immunoSEQ multiplex PCR, yet TCRdb's version contains in-frame clones alone and is incomplete. This sample has about 2 million clones, with roughly 95% found just once. Sequences were obtained from naive CD4+ T cells sorted from blood. Regarding subset: CD45RA+ positively selected. The receptors stem from a young man in good health.

The CDR3 loop reads CASSARELLNEKLFF. CDR3 nucleotides: TGCGCCAGCAGCGCGAGGGAGCTTTTAAATGAAAAACTGTTTTTT. The chain has TRBV5-1 and TRBJ1-4; the D is unclear. CDR1 is SGHRS and CDR2 is YFSETQ in the germline V gene. Trimming shortened V by 4 bases and J by 5 bases, and 15 bases separated the two germline ends. The CDR3 is 15 amino acids.

This rearrangement joins TRBV30 to TRBJ1-4; D uncertain. The germline V gene has CDR1 GTSNPN and CDR2 SVGIG (reference sequence). Trimming cost V 0 bases and J 10 bases, with 9 bases left between them. The CDR3 runs to 12 residues. Here the CDR3 reads CAWSVGPTKLFF. DNA of the CDR3: TGTGCCTGGAGTGTTGGGCCCACAAAACTGTTTTTT.

The genes are TRBV6-1 and TRBJ2-3; 8 nucleotides align to TRBD2. V shed 4 bases and J 1 base; nucleotides not matched to a gene: 7. Germline V lookup: CDR1 MNHNS, CDR2 SASEGT. The CDR3 has 16 residues. DNA of the CDR3: TGTGCCAGCAGTGCATTACGGCGGGAGGGCACAGATACGCAGTATTTT. Its protein product is CASSALRREGTDTQYF.

The rearrangement uses TRBV6-5 and TRBJ2-2, with 12 bases matching TRBD2. Germline V gives CDR1 MNHEY, CDR2 SVGAGI. The trim removed 4 bases at V and 4 bases at J, leaving 4 bases unmatched. The CDR3 is made up of 16 amino acids. The CDR3: CASSSGLAGSTGELFF. CDR3 nucleotide sequence: TGTGCCAGCAGTTCGGGACTAGCGGGCTCCACCGGGGAGCTGTTTTTT.

This clone was observed at least ten times. This CDR3 is also generated by other DNA sequences in the sample. This chain uses TRBV11-1 with TRBJ2-7; D not resolved. The V end was cut by 1 base, the J end by 1 base, with 11 bases between. The V gene's germline CDR1 is SGHAT and CDR2 FQDESV (reference sequence). The CDR3 consists of 15 residues. Written as DNA, the CDR3 is TGTGCCAGCAGCTTAGGACTCGAACTGTCCTACGAGCAGTACTTC. Translating it yields CASSLGLELSYEQYF.